This TCR beta chain was observed in a study of blood T cells in healthy people across ages. Study conclusions and caveats: Diversity figures derived from one million T cells were judged to underestimate the true value.

The authors ran a second PCR of roughly 6 to 12 cycles using a sample-barcoded 5' primer and a J-beta primer mix. TCRdb re-analysed the 5' RACE reads in MiXCR, keeping a single row per CDR3 protein. The sample yields hundreds of thousands of distinct CDR3 sequences, about 25% seen once. The table lists this clonotype with a count of one. Its specificity is not known. The CDR3 totals 20 residues. V trimming: 6 bases; J trimming: 0 bases; junction bases outside the gene matches: 16. These same data were also listed under a study on T cells of mothers and their children.

The gene calls are TRBV12-3 or TRBV12-4 and TRBJ2-6, with 8 bases that match TRBD1. The material sequenced was blood. This clonotype originated in a boy aged 5-17 years in good health. CDR3 coding DNA: TGTGCCAGCAGCCAAAATTACAGGGGGTTGCTCATCTCTGGGGCCAACGTCCTGACTTTC. Protein: CASSQNYRGLLISGANVLTF.